These 3 T cell receptor beta chains came from one sample sequenced in a study of control samples from healthy donors and cancer patients. TCRdb's table, derived via immunoSEQ multiplex PCR, lists solely in-frame clones and lacks some. The table includes about 150,000 clones, 89% detected once. The sample comprised blood. These receptors all come from a man aged 25-40 years in good health.

The chain combines TRBV24-1 with TRBJ2-4, with unresolved D. CDR3 length equals 15 residues. Per germline, CDR1 KGHDR and CDR2 SFDVKD. Trimming cost V 9 bases and J 3 bases, with 17 bases left between them. CDR3 loop: CATADNLDGKNIQYF. The CDR3 nucleotides are TGTGCCACCGCAGACAACTTGGACGGCAAAAACATTCAGTACTTC.

The chain is built from TRBV19 and TRBJ2-2, with D perhaps matching TRBD2 (6 bases). The CDR3 is made up of 14 amino acids. The germline V and J ends were trimmed by 3 bases and 7 bases, with 12 bases remaining between them. Germline assignment: CDR1 LNHDA and CDR2 SQIVND (reference sequence). CDR3 residues: CASSMRRGGGELFF. The CDR3 region has the DNA TGTGCCAGTAGTATGAGACGGGGAGGCGGGGAGCTGTTTTTT. The complete variable domain, with remaining parts taken from reference TRBV19 and TRBJ2-2, reads DGGITQSPKYLFRKEGQNVTLSCEQNLNHDAMYWYRQDPGQGLRLIYYSQIVNDFQKGDIAEGYSVSREKKESFPLTVTSAQKNPTAFYLCASSMRRGGGELFFGEGSRLTVL.

This clone has a handful of counts. The V and J genes are TRBV5-4 and TRBJ2-2; weak D call: TRBD2 (6 bases). This CDR3 spans 13 amino acids. The V end lost 2 bases, the J end lost 10 bases, and 12 bases lay between the germline ends. CDR1 and CDR2 from the germline V gene are SGHNT and YYREEE (reference sequence). CDR3 bases: TGTGCCAGCAGCTTTGTAGGCGGGATGGAGCTGTTTTTT. Its translation: CASSFVGGMELFF. Supplemented by reference TRBV5-4 and TRBJ2-2, the full variable domain reads ETGVTQSPTHLIKTRGQQVTLRCSSQSGHNTVSWYQQALGQGPQFIFQYYREEENGRGNFPPRFSGLQFPNYSSELNVNALELDDSALYLCASSFVGGMELFFGEGSRLTVL.